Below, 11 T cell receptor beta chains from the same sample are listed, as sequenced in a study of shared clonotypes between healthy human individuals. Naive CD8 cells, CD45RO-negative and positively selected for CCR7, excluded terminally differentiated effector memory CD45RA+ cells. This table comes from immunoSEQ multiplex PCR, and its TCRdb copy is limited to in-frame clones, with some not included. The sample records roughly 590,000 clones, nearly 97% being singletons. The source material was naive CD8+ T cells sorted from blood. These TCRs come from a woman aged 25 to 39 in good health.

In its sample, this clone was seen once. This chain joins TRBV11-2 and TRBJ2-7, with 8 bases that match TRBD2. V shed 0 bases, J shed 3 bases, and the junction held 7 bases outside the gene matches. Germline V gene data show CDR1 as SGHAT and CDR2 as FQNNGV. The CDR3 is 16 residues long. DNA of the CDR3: TGTGCCAGCAGCTTAGATAGAACTAGCGGTCTCTACGAGCAGTACTTC. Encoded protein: CASSLDRTSGLYEQYF.

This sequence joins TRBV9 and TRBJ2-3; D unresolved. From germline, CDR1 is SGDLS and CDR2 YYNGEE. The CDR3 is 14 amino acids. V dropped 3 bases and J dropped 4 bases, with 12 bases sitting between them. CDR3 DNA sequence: TGTGCCAGCAGCGCCCTGGTCGCGGCAGATACGCAGTATTTT. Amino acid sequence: CASSALVAADTQYF.

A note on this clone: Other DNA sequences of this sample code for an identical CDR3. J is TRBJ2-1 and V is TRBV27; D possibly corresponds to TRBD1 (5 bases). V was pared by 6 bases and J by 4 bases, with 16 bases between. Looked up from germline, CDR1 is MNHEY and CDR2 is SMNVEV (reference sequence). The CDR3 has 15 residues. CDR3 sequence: CASSYDSSSYNEQFF. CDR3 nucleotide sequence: TGTGCCAGCAGCTATGACAGCTCGTCGTACAATGAGCAGTTCTTC.

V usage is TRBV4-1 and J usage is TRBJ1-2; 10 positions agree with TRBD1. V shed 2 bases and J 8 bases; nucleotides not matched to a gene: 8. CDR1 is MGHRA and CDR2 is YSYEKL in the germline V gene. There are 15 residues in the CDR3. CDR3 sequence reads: CASSQIGQGGSGYTF. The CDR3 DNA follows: TGCGCCAGCAGCCAAATTGGACAGGGGGGCTCGGGCTACACCTTC.

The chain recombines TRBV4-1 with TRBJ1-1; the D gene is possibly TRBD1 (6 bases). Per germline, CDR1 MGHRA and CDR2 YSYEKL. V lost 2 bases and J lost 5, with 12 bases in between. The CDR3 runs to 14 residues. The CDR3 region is CASSQPPRGTEAFF. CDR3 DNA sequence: TGCGCCAGCAGCCAACCCCCCAGGGGAACTGAAGCTTTCTTT.

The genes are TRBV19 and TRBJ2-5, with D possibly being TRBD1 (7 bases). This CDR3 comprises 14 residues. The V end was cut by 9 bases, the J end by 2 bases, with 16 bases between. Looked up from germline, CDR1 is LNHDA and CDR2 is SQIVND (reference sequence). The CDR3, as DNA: TGTGCCAGCCAGGGGGACTCCAATCAAGAGACCCAGTACTTC. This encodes CASQGDSNQETQYF.

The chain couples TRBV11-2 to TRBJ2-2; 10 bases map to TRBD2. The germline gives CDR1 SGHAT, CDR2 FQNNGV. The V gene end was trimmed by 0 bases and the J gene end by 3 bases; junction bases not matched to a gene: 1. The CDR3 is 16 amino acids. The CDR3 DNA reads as TGTGCCAGCAGCTTAGAGCTAGCGGGAGACACCGGGGAGCTGTTTTTT. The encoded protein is CASSLELAGDTGELFF.

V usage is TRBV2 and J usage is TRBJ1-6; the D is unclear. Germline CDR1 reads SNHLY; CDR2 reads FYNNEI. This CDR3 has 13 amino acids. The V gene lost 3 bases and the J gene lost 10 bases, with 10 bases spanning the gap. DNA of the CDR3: TGTGCCAGCAGTGATGGGGTCGGGTCACCCCTCCACTTT. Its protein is CASSDGVGSPLHF.

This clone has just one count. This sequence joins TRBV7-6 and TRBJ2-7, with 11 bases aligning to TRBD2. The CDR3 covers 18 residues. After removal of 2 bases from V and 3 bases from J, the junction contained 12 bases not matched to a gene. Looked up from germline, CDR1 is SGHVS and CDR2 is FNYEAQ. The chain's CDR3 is CASSLNPRTSGLFYEQYF. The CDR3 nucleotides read TGTGCCAGCAGCTTAAACCCGAGGACTAGCGGGCTGTTCTACGAGCAGTACTTC.

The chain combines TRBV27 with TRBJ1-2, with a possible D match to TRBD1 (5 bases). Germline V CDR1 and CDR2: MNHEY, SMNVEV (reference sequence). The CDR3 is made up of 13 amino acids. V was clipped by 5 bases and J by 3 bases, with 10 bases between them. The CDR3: CASSRDRDYGYTF. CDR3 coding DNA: TGTGCCAGCAGTCGGGACCGCGACTATGGCTACACCTTC.

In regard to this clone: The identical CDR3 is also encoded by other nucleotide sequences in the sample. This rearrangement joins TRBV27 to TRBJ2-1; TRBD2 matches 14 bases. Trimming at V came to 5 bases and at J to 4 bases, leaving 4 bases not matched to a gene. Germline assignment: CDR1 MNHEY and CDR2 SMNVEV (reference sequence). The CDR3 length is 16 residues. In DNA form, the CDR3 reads TGTGCCAGCAGTCCAGGGACTAGCGGGAGATACAATGAGCAGTTCTTC. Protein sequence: CASSPGTSGRYNEQFF.